The 21 T cell receptor beta chains reported below all come from one sample, sequenced in a study of blood T cell repertoires in COVID-19. The assay was immunoSEQ multiplex PCR, and TCRdb's table has in-frame clones only and misses some. This sample has roughly 410,000 clones, with about 91% found just once. The sequenced material came from peripheral blood. These receptors were taken from a woman aged 40 to 55 with COVID-19, enrolled during active disease.

The chain links TRBV28 to TRBJ2-7; 8 bases align to TRBD2. V shed 6 bases, J shed 0 bases, and the junction held 7 bases outside the gene matches. The CDR3 covers 15 residues. Germline V gives CDR1 MDHEN, CDR2 SYDVKM. In nucleotides, the CDR3 is TGTGCCAGCAGCATTAGCGGGATACTCTCCTACGAGCAGTACTTC. Translating gives CASSISGILSYEQYF.

The chain uses TRBV5-1 and TRBJ1-1; D is possibly TRBD1 (5 bases). CDR1 is SGHRS, CDR2 YFSETQ, per germline. This CDR3 has 15 amino acids. V was cut by 3 bases and J by 3 bases, with 15 bases left in between. DNA of the CDR3: TGCGCCAGCAGCTCTTCTGGACAATGGCACACTGAAGCTTTCTTT. The encoded protein is CASSSSGQWHTEAFF.

This clone was recorded only once. The chain joins TRBV6-1 to TRBJ1-4; a weak D match, TRBD1 (6 bases). Germline lookup yields CDR1 MNHNS and CDR2 SASEGT. Trimming took 1 base from V and 8 from J, leaving 26 bases between them. The length of the CDR3 is 19 residues. CDR3 sequence reads: CASSEDGVGTSALGEKLFF. As DNA, the CDR3 is TGTGCCAGCAGTGAAGACGGAGTGGGGACATCTGCCTTAGGGGAAAAACTGTTTTTT.

The chain is built from TRBV5-1 and TRBJ2-1; D is unclear. The CDR3 runs 15 residues. V was pared by 1 base and J by 0 bases, with 8 bases between. Germline V gene lookup returns CDR1 SGHRS and CDR2 YFSETQ. CDR3 coding DNA: TGCGCCAGCAGCTTGACGGTAAGCTCCTACAATGAGCAGTTCTTC. Residues: CASSLTVSSYNEQFF.

The chain employs TRBV29-1 and TRBJ2-2; perhaps TRBD2 as D (6 bases). Germline assignment: CDR1 SQVTM and CDR2 ANQGSEA. V was shortened by 4 bases and J by 5 bases, with 29 bases between the two germline ends. The CDR3 runs 19 residues. DNA for the CDR3: TGCAGCGTTGGGCACACCGATCCCCTAGCGCTCGGTAGTACCGGGGAGCTGTTTTTT. This translates into CSVGHTDPLALGSTGELFF.

The rearrangement uses TRBV11-2 and TRBJ2-3; D uncertain. This CDR3 comprises 13 residues. Germline V CDR1 and CDR2: SGHAT, FQNNGV. V was trimmed by 2 bases and J by 0 bases, leaving 3 bases between them. The CDR3 is CASSLPSTDTQYF. CDR3 DNA sequence: TGTGCCAGCAGCTTACCAAGCACAGATACGCAGTATTTT.

The table lists this clone with a few counts. This chain links TRBV6-5 with TRBJ1-2, with TRBD1 matching 9 bases. J gave up 6 bases and V 7 bases, and 3 bases lay outside the gene matches. Germline CDR1 reads MNHEY; CDR2 reads SVGAGI. This CDR3 spans 12 amino acids. In DNA, the CDR3 is TGTGCCAGCACTCGACAGGGGGATGGCTACACCTTC. As protein: CASTRQGDGYTF.

The genes are TRBV11-2 and TRBJ1-6, with D hard to call. V was shortened by 5 bases and J by 6 bases, with 14 bases between the two germline ends. Germline lookup yields CDR1 SGHAT and CDR2 FQNNGV. The CDR3 length is 15 residues. This CDR3 reads CASSPGKGGNSPLHF. The CDR3 nucleotides are TGTGCCAGCAGCCCCGGGAAGGGCGGTAATTCACCCCTCCACTTT.

V gene TRBV9 combines with J gene TRBJ2-3, with TRBD1 matching 9 bases. CDR1 is SGDLS, CDR2 YYNGEE, per germline. Germline trimming cut 0 bases from V and 3 bases from J; bases unmatched to any gene: 2. This CDR3 is 15 amino acids long. The CDR3 spells CASSVEGQGTDTQYF. CDR3 sequence (DNA): TGTGCCAGCAGCGTAGAAGGACAGGGGACAGATACGCAGTATTTT.

The rearrangement uses TRBV7-9 and TRBJ2-3; 9 bases fit TRBD1. V gave up 5 bases and J gave up 3 bases; unmatched junction bases: 12. The CDR3 extends over 17 amino acids. Germline V lookup: CDR1 SEHNR, CDR2 FQNEAQ (reference sequence). The CDR3: CASSLEASTGGTDTQYF. CDR3 coding DNA: TGTGCCAGCAGCCTCGAGGCTTCGACAGGGGGGACAGATACGCAGTATTTT.

The chain has TRBV14 and TRBJ1-4; 7 bases are shared with TRBD1. The length of the CDR3 is 15 residues. Trimming at V came to 2 bases and at J to 4 bases, leaving 4 bases not matched to a gene. Per the germline V gene, CDR1 is SGHDN and CDR2 is FVKESK. DNA for the CDR3: TGTGCCAGCAGCCAACTGACAGGGAGTAATGAAAAACTGTTTTTT. It is translated as CASSQLTGSNEKLFF. Full variable domain (outside the CDR3, taken from reference TRBV14 and TRBJ1-4): EAGVTQFPSHSVIEKGQTVTLRCDPISGHDNLYWYRRVMGKEIKFLLHFVKESKQDESGMPNNRFLAERTGGTYSTLKVQPAELEDSGVYFCASSQLTGSNEKLFFGSGTQLSVL.

V usage is TRBV29-1 and J usage is TRBJ2-7, with unresolved D. Looked up from germline, CDR1 is SQVTM and CDR2 is ANQGSEA. The CDR3 extends over 14 amino acids. The V gene lost 5 bases and the J gene lost 0 bases, with 14 bases spanning the gap. In DNA form, the CDR3 reads TGCAGCGTTCAGCTCCCAGGTGTCTCCTACGAGCAGTACTTC. This encodes CSVQLPGVSYEQYF.

This clone was picked up one time. The V gene is TRBV6-5, the J gene TRBJ2-1; 7 bases are a match to TRBD1. CDR1 MNHEY and CDR2 SVGAGI come from the germline V gene. The CDR3 consists of 12 residues. The V segment lost 4 bases and the J segment 13 bases; nucleotides outside the gene matches: 7. The CDR3 coding sequence is TGTGCCAGCAGTTCTGGGGGACAGCCCCAGTTCTTC. This gives the protein CASSSGGQPQFF.

V is TRBV6-6 and J is TRBJ2-2; D is unclear. The CDR3 length is 16 residues. Germline CDR1 is MNHNY and CDR2 is SVGAGI (reference sequence). V gave up 5 bases and J gave up 0 bases, with 13 bases separating them. The CDR3 loop is CASSSDSNSNTGELFF. As DNA, the CDR3 is TGTGCCAGCAGTAGCGACTCCAACTCGAACACCGGGGAGCTGTTTTTT.

The rearrangement links TRBV27 to TRBJ1-2; TRBD1 matches 7 bases. Trimming cost V 5 bases and J 4 bases; bases outside gene matches: 7. From germline, CDR1 is MNHEY and CDR2 SMNVEV (reference sequence). The CDR3 sequence is 14 residues long. The CDR3 region is CASSPSQGTYGYTF. The DNA of the CDR3 is TGTGCCAGCAGTCCATCACAGGGGACCTATGGCTACACCTTC.

The chain uses TRBV30 and TRBJ1-5, with unresolved D. The germline gives CDR1 GTSNPN, CDR2 SVGIG (reference sequence). CDR3 size: 13 residues. The germline V and J ends were trimmed by 0 bases and 9 bases, with 12 bases remaining between them. The CDR3 sequence is CAWSVGLRSPQHF. CDR3 DNA: TGTGCCTGGAGTGTGGGTTTGCGGTCGCCCCAGCATTTT.

The chain joins TRBV28 to TRBJ2-5; possible D gene TRBD1, 6 bases. Per the germline V gene, CDR1 is MDHEN and CDR2 is SYDVKM. The CDR3 has 15 amino acids. V lost 6 bases, J lost 0 bases, and 14 bases lay in between. The CDR3 nucleotides are TGTGCCAGCAGCCCTAGACAGGTGTACCAAGAGACCCAGTACTTC. Translation gives CASSPRQVYQETQYF.

The J gene is TRBJ1-2, the V gene TRBV29-1; possibly TRBD1 for D (5 bases). Trimming shortened V by 1 base and J by 4 bases, and 19 bases separated the two germline ends. Looked up from germline, CDR1 is SQVTM and CDR2 is ANQGSEA. The CDR3 runs 16 residues. The CDR3 coding sequence is TGCAGCGTTGAAGTACCAGGGATCAAGGCCTTCTATGGCTACACCTTC. This codes for CSVEVPGIKAFYGYTF.

This chain connects TRBV6-1 to TRBJ1-5; possibly TRBD1 for D (5 bases). CDR3 size: 15 residues. V was clipped by 1 base and J by 6 bases, with 13 bases between them. The germline gives CDR1 MNHNS, CDR2 SASEGT. The CDR3 nucleotides read TGTGCCAGCAGTGAAGGTCAGGGATCGAGTCAGCCCCAGCATTTT. Translated: CASSEGQGSSQPQHF.

This clone was seen a few times. The chain uses TRBV5-1 and TRBJ2-5, with TRBD2 identical over 7 bases. The CDR3 has 12 residues. V was clipped by 5 bases and J by 4 bases; unmatched bases: 2. Germline CDR1 SGHRS, CDR2 YFSETQ. CDR3 sequence reads: CASSGRAETQYF. The CDR3 DNA follows: TGCGCCAGCAGTGGGAGGGCAGAGACCCAGTACTTC.

The chain couples TRBV19 to TRBJ2-2, with 14 bases matching TRBD2. Unmatched junction bases numbered 13, after V lost 5 bases and J lost 8 bases. This CDR3 has 18 amino acids. The germline V gene has CDR1 LNHDA and CDR2 SQIVND (reference sequence). The CDR3, as DNA: TGTGCCAGTAGTGGTCTAACCCGGACTAGCGGGAGGAGGGGGGAGCTGTTTTTT. Protein sequence: CASSGLTRTSGRRGELFF.